The rows below give T cell receptor beta chains drawn from one sample of a study of technical replicates of blood from a handful of donors. The repertoire was sequenced with immunoSEQ multiplex PCR; TCRdb's copy has only in-frame clones and lacks some. The sample has about 78,000 clones, 85% to 95% seen once. Sequencing was done on a sample of T cells isolated from PBMCs. The receptors were sampled from a human donor in good health. Each CDR3 is given with its conserved first and last residue. D genes are given only for firm matches. Part of the rows lack a size; the others show once, few, many or a class for expanded clones.

j_call	v_call	clone_size	d_call	cdr3_nt	cdr3_aa
TRBJ2-1	TRBV7-3	NA	TRBD2	TGTGCCAGCAGCAACGCGGGGGAATCCCACAATGAGCAGTTCTTC	CASSNAGESHNEQFF
TRBJ2-1	TRBV5-8	NA	TRBD2	TGTGCCAGCAGAGGGACTAGCGGGCTTTCCCATGAGCAGTTCTTC	CASRGTSGLSHEQFF
TRBJ1-2	TRBV19	NA	NA	TGTGCCAGTAGACCTGAATCAGGGGATTACTATGGCTACACCTTC	CASRPESGDYYGYTF
TRBJ2-7	TRBV4-3	NA	NA	TGCGCCAGCAGCCAAGACCACTTTCGACAACAACAGTACTTC	CASSQDHFRQQQYF
TRBJ1-1	TRBV7-8	NA	TRBD1	TGTGCCAGCAGCTTTGGGACAGCCGATCTTGAAGCTTTCTTT	CASSFGTADLEAFF
TRBJ2-3	TRBV28	NA	TRBD1	TGTGCCAGCAAATTAAGACAGGGGAGGACAGATACGCAGTATTTT	CASKLRQGRTDTQYF
TRBJ1-4	TRBV2	NA	TRBD1	TGTGCCAGCAGTGAATTTGGGACAGGATGGGAAAAACTGTTTTTT	CASSEFGTGWEKLFF
TRBJ1-2	TRBV9	NA	TRBD1	TGTGCCAGCAGCGGCGACAGGGGGCATCCCTCGTTTCATGGCTACACCTTC	CASSGDRGHPSFHGYTF
TRBJ1-1	TRBV5-6	NA	NA	TGTGCCAGCAGCGCACACTGGGGCCCTGAAGCTTTCTTT	CASSAHWGPEAFF
TRBJ1-5	TRBV10-2	NA	NA	TGCGCCAGCAGTGAGTATAGTACTCAGCCCCAGCATTTT	CASSEYSTQPQHF
TRBJ2-7	TRBV6-5	NA	NA	TGTGCCAGCAGGTATTTGCGAGACAGCTCCTACGAGCAGTACTTC	CASRYLRDSSYEQYF
TRBJ1-5	TRBV2	NA	TRBD1	TGTGCCAGCAGTGGACAGGGAAATCAGCCCCAGCATTTT	CASSGQGNQPQHF
TRBJ2-7	TRBV5-4	NA	TRBD2	TGTGCCAGCAGCTTGCCGACTAGCAGCCACGAGCAGTACTTC	CASSLPTSSHEQYF
TRBJ2-7	TRBV11-1	once	TRBD1	TGTGCCAGCAGCTTTAGACAGGGTGCCTACGAGCAGTACTTC	CASSFRQGAYEQYF
TRBJ2-6	TRBV4-1	NA	NA	TGCGCCAGCAGCCAAGGAAGCCCGAACTCTGGGGCCAACGTCCTGACTTTC	CASSQGSPNSGANVLTF
TRBJ2-7	TRBV19	NA	NA	TGTGCCAGTAGTCCTGCCGGGTCCTCCTACGAGCAGTACTTC	CASSPAGSSYEQYF
TRBJ2-7	TRBV10-3	NA	TRBD2	TGTGCCATCAGTGTCACAGAGACTAGCGGGAGGGGATACGAGCAGTACTTC	CAISVTETSGRGYEQYF
TRBJ2-7	TRBV6-1	NA	TRBD1	TGTGCCAGCAGTGCGGGGCAGGGGGCTTGGAGCGAGCAGTACTTC	CASSAGQGAWSEQYF
TRBJ1-5	TRBV5-1	NA	NA	TGCGCCAGCAGCTTGGGACTCAATCAGCCCCAGCATTTT	CASSLGLNQPQHF
TRBJ2-1	TRBV5-8	once	TRBD1	TGTGCCAGCAGCTTGGCCTACGACAGGGGGCCCTACAATGAGCAGTTCTTC	CASSLAYDRGPYNEQFF
TRBJ2-5	TRBV4-1	NA	TRBD1	TGCGCCAGCAGCTACAGACAGGGGTGGCAAGAGACCCAGTACTTC	CASSYRQGWQETQYF
TRBJ1-1	TRBV4-2	NA	NA	TGTGCCAGCAGCCAAGTAACGAGGGTGAACACTGAAGCTTTCTTT	CASSQVTRVNTEAFF
TRBJ1-2	TRBV6-5	NA	NA	TGTGCCAGCAGCAAGGGGGTTTATGGCTACACCTTC	CASSKGVYGYTF
TRBJ2-1	TRBV9	NA	TRBD2	TGTGCCAGCAGCCCCAGAAGGACTAGCGGGAGTAATGAGCAGTTCTTC	CASSPRRTSGSNEQFF
TRBJ2-4	TRBV30	NA	NA	TGTGCCTGGAGGACGGGGGTTATAGAAAACATTCAGTACTTC	CAWRTGVIENIQYF
TRBJ2-5	TRBV19	NA	NA	TGTGCCAGTAGTATCATTGAGGGCAGGGAGACCCAGTACTTC	CASSIIEGRETQYF
TRBJ2-1	TRBV10-1	NA	NA	TGCGCCAGCGGGGGTGGAGGCGGGATGTCCTACAATGAGCAGTTCTTC	CASGGGGGMSYNEQFF
TRBJ2-3	TRBV9	NA	NA	TGTGCCAGCAGCGTAGGGACAATTAGCACAGATACGCAGTATTTT	CASSVGTISTDTQYF
TRBJ2-7	TRBV10-3	NA	TRBD1	TGTGCCATCAGTGACCCACAGGGGGCAACGGGGTCCTACGAGCAGTACTTC	CAISDPQGATGSYEQYF
TRBJ1-1	TRBV20-1	few	NA	TGCAGTGCTGGTAGATCTGAAGCTTTCTTT	CSAGRSEAFF
TRBJ2-7	TRBV7-6	once	TRBD2	TGTGCCAGCAGCTTGGGGGCTAGCGGGAGCTCCTACGAGCAGTACTTC	CASSLGASGSSYEQYF
TRBJ2-7	TRBV11-3	NA	NA	TGTGCCAGCAGCCCCCTTACCAGGGACTACGAGCAGTACTTC	CASSPLTRDYEQYF
TRBJ2-7	TRBV28	NA	NA	TGTGCCAGCGAATACAACTCCTACGAGCAGTACTTC	CASEYNSYEQYF
TRBJ1-2	TRBV18	NA	TRBD1	TGTGCCAGCTCACTAGACAGGGAGCCTGGCTATGGCTACACCTTC	CASSLDREPGYGYTF
TRBJ2-5	TRBV5-6	NA	TRBD2	TGTGCCAGCACCGGTAATAGCGGGAGGGCCCGGGAGACCCAGTACTTC	CASTGNSGRARETQYF
TRBJ2-3	TRBV29-1	NA	TRBD2	TGCAGCCCAAGACTAGCGGGAGGCCCAGATACGCAGTATTTT	CSPRLAGGPDTQYF
TRBJ1-2	TRBV10-3	NA	TRBD1	TGTGCCATCACCCGGGACAGGGAGCATGGCTACACCTTC	CAITRDREHGYTF
TRBJ2-7	TRBV4-3	once	TRBD2	TGCGCCAGCAGCCAAGGGTATAGCGGGAGGCACTACGAGCAGTACTTC	CASSQGYSGRHYEQYF
TRBJ1-5	TRBV6-1	NA	NA	TGTGCCAGCAGTGAGTTACGGGGGGTGTTCGAGCCCCAGCATTTT	CASSELRGVFEPQHF
TRBJ1-2	TRBV5-6	NA	NA	TGTGCCAGCAGCTTGGGGGGCCCCTACACCTTC	CASSLGGPYTF
TRBJ2-7	TRBV7-9	NA	NA	TGTGCCAGCAGCGAAACAGGCTACGAGCAGTACTTC	CASSETGYEQYF
TRBJ1-1	TRBV6-5	NA	TRBD1	TGTGCCAGCTCTTCCGGGACAGGGATTACCGAAGCTTTCTTT	CASSSGTGITEAFF
TRBJ2-7	TRBV11-2	NA	NA	TGTGCCAGCAGCCCCTCCGGGGGCGAGCAGTACTTC	CASSPSGGEQYF
TRBJ1-3	TRBV27	NA	NA	TGTGCCAGCAGTCCATATTCCGGGAACTCTGGAAACACCATATATTTT	CASSPYSGNSGNTIYF
TRBJ2-7	TRBV4-2	NA	NA	TGTGCCAGCAGCCAAGAGGTGTCGAGGGCTCAGCCCGACCCAAACGAGCAGTACTTC	CASSQEVSRAQPDPNEQYF
TRBJ1-1	TRBV5-5	NA	NA	TGTGCCAGCAGCTGGACAGTTAACACTGAAGCTTTCTTT	CASSWTVNTEAFF
TRBJ1-5	TRBV6-1	NA	NA	TGTGCCAGCAGTGAAGGGGGGCTAGGTCAGCCCCAGCATTTT	CASSEGGLGQPQHF
TRBJ2-5	TRBV19	NA	NA	TGTGCCAGTAGTATAGTGGCAGGGGCAAGGGAGACCCAGTACTTC	CASSIVAGARETQYF
TRBJ2-1	TRBV29-1	NA	TRBD2	TGCAGCGACCATGGCGGGAGCTCCTACAATGAGCAGTTCTTC	CSDHGGSSYNEQFF
TRBJ1-1	TRBV10-2	NA	NA	TGCGCCAGCACTCACAGGGAAAGGACCACTGAAGCTTTCTTT	CASTHRERTTEAFF
TRBJ2-5	TRBV4-1	NA	NA	TGCGCCAGCAGCCAACAGCCCCCGTTTGAGCGGGTACAAGAGACCCAGTACTTC	CASSQQPPFERVQETQYF
TRBJ1-1	TRBV5-1	NA	NA	TGCGCCAGCAGTATTGTAAGTAGAGAGACTGAAGCTTTCTTT	CASSIVSRETEAFF
TRBJ2-7	TRBV2	NA	TRBD1	TGTGCCAGCAAGGGGAATCCGGGACAGTTCTCCTACGAGCAGTACTTC	CASKGNPGQFSYEQYF
TRBJ1-5	TRBV7-9	NA	NA	TGTGCCAGCAGCCCACGGGGGGGTAACAATCAGCCCCAGCATTTT	CASSPRGGNNQPQHF